The T cell receptor (beta chain) under discussion was sequenced for a study of T cell responses to AZD1222 COVID-19 vaccine. Study conclusions and caveats: The reported proportion of spike-specific TCRs targeting unmutated variant regions was nearly half.

Assay: immunoSEQ multiplex PCR; the TCRdb copy retains only in-frame clones and omits some. The top ten clones hold around 2.9% of a sample with approximately 130,000 clones, about 86% of them seen once. This clone was picked up one time. Its antigen is currently unknown. This clonotype originated in an adult who received the AZD1222 COVID-19 vaccine. Sequencing was performed on peripheral blood, taken 28 days after the second AZD1222 dose.

CDR3 nucleotide sequence: TGCGCCAGCAGCCAAGTTCCATACTCCTACGAGCAGTACTTC. Amino acids: CASSQVPYSYEQYF. The chain combines TRBV4-3 with TRBJ2-7; no clear D gene. V lost 1 base and J lost 0, with 7 bases in between. This CDR3 comprises 14 residues. Germline CDR1 reads LGHNA; CDR2 reads YSLEER.